Described below is a single TCR beta chain sequence and its context. Its antigen remains unidentified. This sample was included in a study of post-analysis software for immune sequencing data. The wider study: Relapsing-remitting, secondary progressive and progressive-relapsing forms made up the multiple sclerosis disease courses. Study-level findings and limits: In patients, about 5 TRBV segments were more frequent than in controls, with TRBV5-6, TRBV5-1 and TRBV20-1 among them. The study found significantly lower normalized Chao1 diversity in multiple sclerosis patients than in controls. F measure clustering grouped samples strongly by preparation batch.

V gave up 3 bases and J gave up 3 bases; unmatched junction bases: 9. This CDR3 contains 16 residues. Looked up from germline, CDR1 is SGHAT and CDR2 is FQNNGV. The TCR beta cDNA libraries carried unique molecular identifiers. TCRdb analysed the PCR reads with MiXCR anew, one entry per CDR3 protein. Among 430,000 or so distinct CDR3 sequences listed, 30% to 40% were seen once. Sequencing was performed on blood. The genes are TRBV11-2 and TRBJ2-7; 9 nucleotides match TRBD2. This TCR derives from a girl aged 2 to 10 with multiple sclerosis. The CDR3 region is CASSFYSGRPGYEQYF. CDR3 sequence (DNA): TGTGCCAGCAGCTTTTACAGCGGGAGGCCGGGCTACGAGCAGTACTTC. Complete variable domain (other parts from reference TRBV11-2 and TRBJ2-7): EAGVAQSPRYKIIEKRQSVAFWCNPISGHATLYWYQQILGQGPKLLIQFQNNGVVDDSQLPKDRFSAERLKGVDSTLKIQPAKLEDSAVYLCASSFYSGRPGYEQYFGPGTRLTVT.